Each of the 8 T cell receptor beta chains below was sequenced from the same sample in a study of Ad26.COV2.S vaccination and SARS-CoV-2 variants. Specified treatment: around 19 received Ad26.COV2.S at low or high dose, single or two shots; five or six received placebo; per-sample allocation not given. Day 63 following the first vaccine or placebo injection was when the samples were taken. This table comes from immunoSEQ multiplex PCR, and its TCRdb copy is limited to in-frame clones, with some not included. Of 500,000 or so clones in the sample, 75% to 90% were seen once. Sequenced here: peripheral blood, sampled in a trial of Ad26.COV2.S vaccine versus placebo. The origin of the receptors is a person between 18 and 65 years old who received the Ad26.COV2.S COVID-19 vaccine or a placebo.

This chain connects TRBV5-5 to TRBJ1-1; D remains unclear. Germline CDR1 is SGHKS and CDR2 is YYEKEE (reference sequence). The CDR3 has 13 amino acids. With 4 bases removed from V and 5 bases from J, the gap between germline ends came to 12 bases. CDR3 in amino acids: CASSEGPRTEAFF. CDR3 coding DNA: TGTGCCAGCAGCGAAGGGCCAAGGACTGAAGCTTTCTTT.

V gene TRBV10-3 combines with J gene TRBJ2-7; TRBD2 aligns across 10 bases. Germline V lookup: CDR1 ENHRY, CDR2 SYGVKD. The ends lost 7 bases at V and 1 base at J; junction bases unmatched: 10. The CDR3 sequence is 16 residues long. CDR3 nucleotide sequence: TGTGCCATCAATCCCCCGGGGACTAGCGAATCCTACGAGCAGTACGTC. Its protein is CAINPPGTSESYEQYV.

This chain joins TRBV7-9 and TRBJ2-3, with D possibly being TRBD1 (5 bases). Trimming shortened V by 8 bases and J by 6 bases, and 12 bases separated the two germline ends. This CDR3 comprises 12 residues. CDR1 and CDR2 (germline): SEHNR, FQNEAQ (reference sequence). Written as DNA, the CDR3 is TGTGCCAGCGCAGGGTCATGGGATACGCAGTATTTT. The encoded protein is CASAGSWDTQYF.

The gene calls are TRBV3-1 (or the pseudogene TRBV3-2) and TRBJ2-7, with D possibly called TRBD1 or TRBD2 (6 bases each). Germline V CDR1 and CDR2: LGHDT, YNNKEL (reference sequence). V dropped 0 bases and J dropped 5 bases, with 17 bases sitting between them. The length of the CDR3 is 16 residues. The chain's CDR3 is CASSQEGWRGKDEQYF. The CDR3 DNA sequence: TGTGCCAGCAGCCAAGAAGGTTGGAGGGGGAAGGACGAGCAGTACTTC.

Only one count was recorded for this clone. The V call is TRBV24-1, the J call TRBJ1-1, with D possibly being TRBD1 (5 bases). The germline CDR1 and CDR2 sequences are KGHDR and SFDVKD. V lost 5 bases and J lost 10, with 19 bases in between. CDR3 length equals 14 residues. CDR3: CATSGPTEPAGAFF. CDR3 nucleotides: TGTGCCACCAGTGGCCCGACAGAGCCGGCGGGAGCTTTCTTT.

The chain recombines TRBV3-1 (or the pseudogene TRBV3-2) with TRBJ1-6, with a tentative D call TRBD1 (5 bases). V shed 0 bases and J shed 6 bases, with 15 bases lying between them. CDR3 length: 17 amino acids. Germline values: CDR1 LGHDT, CDR2 YNNKEL (reference sequence). CDR3: CASSQENPHQGNSPLHF. The CDR3 DNA reads as TGTGCCAGCAGCCAAGAGAATCCTCACCAGGGTAATTCACCCCTCCACTTT.

The genes are TRBV5-1 and TRBJ1-1; D unresolved. The CDR3 has 14 amino acids. Germline CDR1 SGHRS, CDR2 YFSETQ. V was shortened by 2 bases and J by 5 bases, with 13 bases between the two germline ends. This CDR3 reads CASSLKGQNTEAFF. CDR3 DNA sequence: TGCGCCAGCAGCTTAAAAGGCCAAAATACTGAAGCTTTCTTT. The complete variable domain, with remaining parts taken from reference TRBV5-1 and TRBJ1-1, reads KAGVTQTPRYLIKTRGQQVTLSCSPISGHRSVSWYQQTPGQGLQFLFEYFSETQRNKGNFPGRFSGRQFSNSRSEMNVSTLELGDSALYLCASSLKGQNTEAFFGQGTRLTVV.

V is TRBV11-2 and J is TRBJ1-2; D gene uncertain. V was trimmed by 5 bases and J by 5 bases, leaving 9 bases between them. The CDR3 runs to 12 residues. Germline V gene lookup returns CDR1 SGHAT and CDR2 FQNNGV. CDR3 DNA: TGTGCCAGCAGCCAATCGGGGTATGGCTACACCTTC. Its translation is CASSQSGYGYTF. The full variable domain, completed using reference TRBV11-2 and TRBJ1-2, is EAGVAQSPRYKIIEKRQSVAFWCNPISGHATLYWYQQILGQGPKLLIQFQNNGVVDDSQLPKDRFSAERLKGVDSTLKIQPAKLEDSAVYLCASSQSGYGYTFGSGTRLTVV.